This record covers a single TCR beta chain. There is no known antigen for this receptor. No per-base quality is available; no much larger clone lies one base away. Spanning cysteine to phenylalanine, the CDR3 consists of 18 amino acids. CDR3 DNA only is kept here, 54 bases in frame from base 1. Between the V and J ends, shortened by 5 bases and 4 bases respectively, the junction contains 24 bases. Via the germline V gene, CDR1 is MDHEN and CDR2 SYDVKM. CD4+ T cells from unexposed donors were collected before the COVID-19 pandemic (2011-2018). Following 10 days of culture, the EasySep CD4+ T cell isolation kit was used to isolate CD4+ T cells. As far as cell numbers permitted, CD4+ T cells from unexposed donors were tested for reactivity against SARS-CoV-2 S and N as well as four spike pools from common cold coronaviruses. Each well received about 2.2 million PBMCs, cultured in IMDM supplemented with about 4.5% human AB serum and 9.5 to 10 IU/ml IL-2. Half of the culture medium was replaced with fresh IL-2-containing medium on days 3 and 7. Each peptide culture condition was generally run in triplicate replicate wells. Leukapheresis product for the unexposed donors was purchased commercially. Ficoll-Paque PLUS gradient centrifugation was used to isolate PBMCs from either whole blood or leukapheresis product. PBMCs were either cryopreserved at -140 degrees C or used fresh in the expansion assay. The QIAamp Micro DNA Kit was used to extract genomic DNA from the CD4+ T cells.

This entry is derived from a study of CD4 T cells in relation to SARS-CoV-2 and coronaviruses (dated by TCRdb to the early 2020s). Some background on the complete study: In the ViraFEST assay, PBMCs were cultured with antigen for under eleven days, after which TCR beta CDR3s were sequenced to identify clonal expansions specific to the antigen. The negative reference condition was either a culture with an HIV-1 Nef peptide pool or a culture with no peptide. HLA restriction was mapped for shared crossreactive spike epitopes using patient-derived lymphoblastoid cell lines. A different TCR-beta assay, based on Illumina, was used to sequence expansion assays from other donors in the study. Samples from a few pre-COVID donors and the naive versus memory experiments were sequenced with the Adaptive Biotechnologies TCR-sequencing kit; other data were Illumina-based. Memory CD4+ T cell crossreactivity between SARS-CoV-2 and common cold coronavirus spike proteins was assessed at the TCR clonotype level in the study. Findings and caveats that apply to the study as a whole: Pre-pandemic and post-infection samples were not both contributed by any donor, so tracing of the source of pre-existing responses was limited. In roughly 70% of donors, memory CD4+ clonotypes turned up that crossrecognized SARS-CoV-2 and at least one common cold coronavirus spike. Compared with monoreactive clones, crossreactive clones had significantly weaker SARS-CoV-2-driven expansion, a result consistent with antigenic imprinting. Crossreactivity analysis was centred on spike protein, so crossreactivity against other viral proteins was not assessed. The study was constrained by small numbers of patients and of tested TCRs.

Receptors were amplified or captured by the immunoSEQ multiplex PCR assay. In the authors' own workflow: During preprocessing, nonproductive sequences were removed, along with CDR3s that did not begin with C, did not end with F or W, or were shorter than 7 amino acids. The MANAFEST web app was used to call antigen-specific clonotypes on the basis of expansion compared with the reference and with other culture wells. A clone was considered positive if significant expansion relative to the reference culture was observed in 2 of 3 replicate wells at an FDR below 0.05. For a clone to be considered positive, significant expansion relative to all other tandem wells and an odds ratio above 5 were also required. CDR3 homology was measured as pairwise Levenshtein distance, computed with the stringdist R package after trimming three terminal residues from each end. This immuneACCESS table, as held by TCRdb, lists in-frame sequences with V and J called but not all clones. Of the missing ones, under half trace to an unresolved V gene in checked studies; the others have no known cause. That table gives V, J and clone size, and the DNA gave D and trimming. The sample contains about 19,000 clones, 77% of them found a single time. The ten largest clones take up more than 20% of the sample.

Sequencing input: CD4+ T cells from PBMCs, cultured in vitro. This sequence uses TRBV28 and TRBJ1-3; D gene: possibly TRBD1, on 5 matching bases. This receptor was obtained from a human donor in good health. The sequenced DNA: TGTGCCAGCAGTCCCCCCGCCCCTCACAGGCGTTCGGGAAACACCATATATTTT. Its protein reads: CASSPPAPHRRSGNTIYF.